These 9 T cell receptor beta chains were sequenced from one sample in a study of blood T cell repertoires in COVID-19. The assay was immunoSEQ multiplex PCR, and TCRdb's table has in-frame clones only and misses some. The sample lists 200,000 to 300,000 clones; just under 85% were seen once. The sequenced sample consisted of peripheral blood. The origin of the receptors is a woman in her fifties or sixties with active or convalescent COVID-19.

The rearrangement uses TRBV4-1 and TRBJ2-5; the match to TRBD2 covers 15 bases. CDR1 is MGHRA, CDR2 YSYEKL, per germline. With V trimmed by 3 bases and J by 3 bases, 11 bases remained unmatched. The CDR3 is 19 amino acids. The CDR3 DNA sequence: TGCGCCAGCAGCCACCCGGGACTAGCGGGAGGACCGGGAAAAGAGACCCAGTACTTC. Amino acids: CASSHPGLAGGPGKETQYF.

The chain combines TRBV19 with TRBJ1-6; no definite D call. The germline CDR1 and CDR2 sequences are LNHDA and SQIVND (reference sequence). V was shortened by 10 bases and J by 0 bases, with 25 bases between the two germline ends. This CDR3 has 19 residues. CDR3 loop: CATKVKGNVGSSYNSPLHF. The DNA of the CDR3 is TGTGCCACGAAAGTAAAGGGAAATGTGGGGAGCTCCTATAATTCACCCCTCCACTTT.

The V and J genes are TRBV29-1 and TRBJ2-3; perhaps TRBD1 as D (5 bases). Germline V lookup: CDR1 SQVTM, CDR2 ANQGSEA. Trimming stripped 3 bases from V and 1 base from J, with 11 bases between. This CDR3 comprises 14 residues. CDR3 DNA: TGCAGCGTTGATAGGGGTCCAGGCACAGATACGCAGTATTTT. Translated: CSVDRGPGTDTQYF.

V usage is TRBV19 and J usage is TRBJ1-1, with D hard to call. Germline CDR1 reads LNHDA; CDR2 reads SQIVND (reference sequence). CDR3 length: 14 residues. Trimming took 7 bases from V and 1 from J, leaving 13 bases between them. As DNA, the CDR3 is TGTGCCAGTAAGAGGTTCCCACGGAACACTGAAGCTTTCTTT. This encodes CASKRFPRNTEAFF.

The chain joins TRBV5-4 to TRBJ1-2; no firm D call. The CDR3 contains 15 residues. V gave up 0 bases and J gave up 2 bases, with 11 bases separating them. Germline lookup yields CDR1 SGHNT and CDR2 YYREEE (reference sequence). CDR3 nucleotides: TGTGCCAGCAGCTTGGAGGCGGGATCCAACTATGGCTACACCTTC. Its translation is CASSLEAGSNYGYTF.

This rearrangement joins TRBV19 to TRBJ1-6; 9 nucleotides match TRBD1. There are 20 residues in the CDR3. J gave up 11 bases and V 3 bases, and 23 bases lay outside the gene matches. Germline loops: CDR1 LNHDA, CDR2 SQIVND (reference sequence). The CDR3 nucleotides are TGTGCCAGTAGTATGAGCGAAGGCGGGGGACAGGGTCGAATCGAGACACCCCTCCACTTT. Translating gives CASSMSEGGGQGRIETPLHF. The full variable domain, in which reference TRBV19 and TRBJ1-6 provide the parts outside the CDR3, is DGGITQSPKYLFRKEGQNVTLSCEQNLNHDAMYWYRQDPGQGLRLIYYSQIVNDFQKGDIAEGYSVSREKKESFPLTVTSAQKNPTAFYLCASSMSEGGGQGRIETPLHFGNGTRLTVT.

The chain couples TRBV6-4 to TRBJ1-2; TRBD1 matches 8 bases. CDR3 length: 14 residues. Losses at the gene ends were 7 bases for V and 2 bases for J; bases not matched to a gene: 6. The germline CDR1 and CDR2 sequences are MRHNA and SNTAGT. The CDR3 sequence: CASTPGTGNYGYTF. DNA of the CDR3: TGTGCCAGCACCCCCGGGACAGGAAACTATGGCTACACCTTC.

The CDR3 nucleotides read TGTGCCTCCGCGTCCCGGGAGACCCAGTACTTC. Translation: CASASRETQYF. The gene calls are TRBV2 and TRBJ2-5; D not resolved. V lost 11 bases to trimming and J lost 5 bases, with 12 bases between them. Germline lookup yields CDR1 SNHLY and CDR2 FYNNEI. This CDR3 comprises 11 residues. The full variable domain, in which reference TRBV2 and TRBJ2-5 provide the parts outside the CDR3, is EPEVTQTPSHQVTQMGQEVILRCVPISNHLYFYWYRQILGQKVEFLVSFYNNEISEKSEIFDDQFSVERPDGSNFTLKIRSTKLEDSAMYFCASASRETQYFGPGTRLLVL.

This clone has a single count. J is TRBJ1-4 and V is TRBV2, with 7 positions matching TRBD1. This CDR3 spans 14 amino acids. Germline V CDR1 and CDR2: SNHLY, FYNNEI. V dropped 7 bases and J dropped 8; count of bases not matched to a gene: 10. Here the CDR3 reads CASKRQGLEEKLFF. The CDR3 bases are TGTGCCAGCAAACGACAGGGCTTGGAGGAAAAACTGTTTTTT.